This entry lists 24 T cell receptor beta chains sequenced from one sample in a study of OX40 agonist ivuxolimab in advanced cancers. Produced via immunoSEQ multiplex PCR; TCRdb's table is partial and in-frame only. This table holds around 60,000 clones, roughly 85% found once. This specimen was CD4+ or CD8+ T cells sorted from blood, taken in a trial of the OX40 agonist ivuxolimab. These receptors originate from an adult with an advanced solid tumor such as melanoma, head and neck, liver or kidney cancer.

This sequence joins TRBV30 and TRBJ1-5, with D possibly TRBD1 on 5 matching bases. Germline-derived CDR1 and CDR2 are GTSNPN and SVGIG (reference sequence). Trimming stripped 1 base from V and 4 bases from J, with 5 bases between. This CDR3 is built from 12 residues. The CDR3 coding sequence is TGTGCCTGGAGTGGGGGGAATCAGCCCCAGCATTTT. It is translated as CAWSGGNQPQHF.

The chain is built from TRBV10-3 and TRBJ1-1, with 8 bases that match TRBD1. Trimming cost V 3 bases and J 3 bases; bases outside gene matches: 9. Germline V gene data show CDR1 as ENHRY and CDR2 as SYGVKD. The CDR3 extends over 16 amino acids. CDR3 region: CAISDKKKTGDTEAFF. As DNA, the CDR3 is TGTGCCATCAGTGATAAAAAAAAGACAGGGGACACTGAAGCTTTCTTT.

The chain recombines TRBV7-8 with TRBJ2-5, with D perhaps TRBD1 or TRBD2 (5 bases each). This CDR3 contains 14 residues. Germline CDR1 SGHVS, CDR2 FQNEAQ. The V gene lost 5 bases and the J gene lost 4 bases, with 14 bases spanning the gap. The CDR3 sequence: CASSTTGTRETQYF. CDR3 bases: TGTGCCAGCAGCACCACCGGGACCCGAGAGACCCAGTACTTC.

This clone was seen a few times. The chain uses TRBV10-3 and TRBJ2-7; no reliable D call. V was trimmed by 8 bases and J by 0 bases, leaving 17 bases between them. The CDR3 extends over 15 amino acids. Germline CDR1 ENHRY, CDR2 SYGVKD. The CDR3 is CAIRSARTSSYEQYF. CDR3 coding DNA: TGTGCCATCCGTTCAGCCCGGACCTCCTCCTACGAGCAGTACTTC.

This chain connects TRBV11-2 to TRBJ2-7, with 8 bases that match TRBD1. The CDR3 has 14 amino acids. CDR1 SGHAT and CDR2 FQNNGV come from the germline V gene. With V trimmed by 5 bases and J by 1 base, 4 bases remained unmatched. CDR3 in DNA: TGTGCCAGCAGCCCCGGGACAGGATCCTACGAGCAGTACTTC. It is translated as CASSPGTGSYEQYF. Variable domain in full (rest from reference TRBV11-2 and TRBJ2-7): EAGVAQSPRYKIIEKRQSVAFWCNPISGHATLYWYQQILGQGPKLLIQFQNNGVVDDSQLPKDRFSAERLKGVDSTLKIQPAKLEDSAVYLCASSPGTGSYEQYFGPGTRLTVT.

DNA for the CDR3: TGTGCCAGCAGGACAGGGGGAAGAGAGACCCAGTACTTC. It specifies CASRTGGRETQYF. This sequence joins TRBV28 and TRBJ2-5; 9 bases are a match to TRBD1. The CDR3 runs to 13 residues. From germline, CDR1 is MDHEN and CDR2 SYDVKM. The J segment lost 4 bases and the V segment lost 6 bases, leaving 3 bases of the junction unmatched.

In this sample, this clone turned up once. The V gene is TRBV11-3, the J gene TRBJ2-2, with no clear D. The V gene lost 5 bases and the J gene lost 4 bases, with 14 bases spanning the gap. CDR3 length equals 15 residues. Germline lookup yields CDR1 SGHNT and CDR2 YENEEA. CDR3 coding DNA: TGTGCCAGCAGCCTTATCGCCCCTCCCACCGGGGAGCTGTTTTTT. Its translation: CASSLIAPPTGELFF. Supplemented by reference TRBV11-3 and TRBJ2-2, the full variable domain reads EAGVVQSPRYKIIEKKQPVAFWCNPISGHNTLYWYLQNLGQGPELLIRYENEEAVDDSQLPKDRFSAERLKGVDSTLKIQPAELGDSAVYLCASSLIAPPTGELFFGEGSRLTVL.

The CDR3 loop reads CSGQGYEQFF. The DNA of the CDR3 is TGCAGCGGACAGGGCTATGAGCAGTTCTTC. V and J are TRBV29-1 and TRBJ2-1, with 7 nucleotides matching TRBD1. Germline CDR1 reads SQVTM; CDR2 reads ANQGSEA. V was clipped by 7 bases and J by 8 bases; unmatched bases: 2. The CDR3 totals 10 residues.

The chain uses TRBV7-3 and TRBJ2-5; 9 nucleotides agree with TRBD2. Germline CDR1 and CDR2: SGHTA and FQGTGA. V lost 4 bases, J lost 3 bases, and 6 bases stayed unmatched. The CDR3 has 15 residues. The chain's CDR3 is CASSSPKREEETQYF. The CDR3 nucleotides are TGTGCCAGCAGCTCCCCAAAGCGGGAGGAAGAGACCCAGTACTTC.

The J gene is TRBJ2-3, the V gene TRBV7-2; no clear D. This CDR3 comprises 14 residues. Germline V lookup: CDR1 SGHTA, CDR2 FQGNSA. Trimming stripped 1 base from V and 9 bases from J, with 14 bases between. Written as DNA, the CDR3 is TGTGCCAGCAGCTTAGATCGGGTGGTGCACACGCAGTATTTT. This translates into CASSLDRVVHTQYF.

Only one count was recorded for this clone. V and J are TRBV7-9 and TRBJ1-1, with a tentative D call TRBD1 (6 bases). Germline V gene data show CDR1 as SEHNR and CDR2 as FQNEAQ (reference sequence). With 1 base removed from V and 11 bases from J, the gap between germline ends came to 8 bases. This CDR3 region has 11 residues. The CDR3 region is CASSLDRVAFF. The CDR3, as DNA: TGTGCCAGCAGCTTAGACAGGGTTGCTTTCTTT.

This sequence joins TRBV5-1 and TRBJ2-1; no firm D call. The CDR3 has 15 residues. CDR1 is SGHRS, CDR2 YFSETQ, per germline. Trimming removed 5 bases at V and 8 bases at J, with 20 bases between. The CDR3 coding sequence is TGCGCCAGCAGTCTCTCAGTCAGCCGGGTCTATGAGCAGTTCTTC. It encodes CASSLSVSRVYEQFF.

This chain uses TRBV28 with TRBJ1-1, with a weak D call TRBD1 (5 bases). Trimming pared 6 bases from V and 1 base from J, leaving 9 bases between. Germline V lookup: CDR1 MDHEN, CDR2 SYDVKM. This CDR3 has 13 amino acids. The CDR3 spells CASRRGENTEAFF. For the CDR3, the DNA is TGTGCCAGCAGGAGAGGGGAGAACACTGAAGCTTTCTTT.

This chain connects TRBV5-1 to TRBJ2-1; perhaps TRBD2 as D (6 bases). CDR3 size: 15 residues. Trimming took 4 bases from V and 0 from J, leaving 11 bases between them. Germline V gene data show CDR1 as SGHRS and CDR2 as YFSETQ. The CDR3 DNA is TGCGCCAGCAGCCAAGACGGGAGCTCCTACAATGAGCAGTTCTTC. This sequence encodes CASSQDGSSYNEQFF.

In this sample, this clone turned up once. This chain links TRBV5-1 with TRBJ2-3; 9 bases match TRBD2. CDR1 is SGHRS, CDR2 YFSETQ, per germline. This CDR3 spans 14 amino acids. With 0 bases clipped from V and 6 bases from J, the junction kept 2 bases outside the gene matches. CDR3 region: CASSLVAGVDTQYF. Here the CDR3 DNA reads TGCGCCAGCAGCTTGGTAGCGGGGGTGGATACGCAGTATTTT.

The V gene is TRBV2, the J gene TRBJ1-2, with TRBD1 as a possible D gene (6 bases). The germline gives CDR1 SNHLY, CDR2 FYNNEI. The ends were cut back, 9 bases at V and 5 bases at J, with 16 bases in the middle. The CDR3 is made up of 13 amino acids. The CDR3 here is CARRTALGYGYTF. The DNA of the CDR3 is TGTGCCAGAAGGACAGCTCTTGGGTATGGCTACACCTTC. The variable domain in full, with the rest retrieved from reference TRBV2 and TRBJ1-2, is EPEVTQTPSHQVTQMGQEVILRCVPISNHLYFYWYRQILGQKVEFLVSFYNNEISEKSEIFDDQFSVERPDGSNFTLKIRSTKLEDSAMYFCARRTALGYGYTFGSGTRLTVV.

This sequence joins TRBV29-1 and TRBJ2-5; a possible D gene is TRBD1 (5 bases). Trimming left V 5 bases short and J 1 base short, with 8 bases between. The germline V gene encodes CDR1 SQVTM and CDR2 ANQGSEA. The CDR3 runs 12 residues. The CDR3 DNA is TGCAGCGTTTCGACAGCCCAAGAGACCCAGTACTTC. It encodes CSVSTAQETQYF.

The CDR3 nucleotides read TGCAGCGCTGTTCTAAATGAAAAACTGTTTTTT. Protein product: CSAVLNEKLFF. V gene TRBV29-1 combines with J gene TRBJ1-4; D uncertain. Germline lookup yields CDR1 SQVTM and CDR2 ANQGSEA. Deletions cut 7 bases from V and 5 bases from J, with 8 bases between. CDR3 length equals 11 residues. The variable domain in full, completed from reference TRBV29-1 and TRBJ1-4, reads SAVISQKPSRDICQRGTSLTIQCQVDSQVTMMFWYRQQPGQSLTLIATANQGSEATYESGFVIDKFPISRPNLTFSTLTVSNMSPEDSSIYLCSAVLNEKLFFGSGTQLSVL.

The rearrangement joins TRBV5-1 to TRBJ2-5, with TRBD2 matching 7 bases. The junction had 3 bases not matched to a gene; V was cut back by 2 bases and J by 5 bases. This CDR3 region has 13 residues. Germline CDR1 and CDR2: SGHRS and YFSETQ. CDR3 region: CASSFGGWETQYF. The CDR3 DNA reads TGCGCCAGCAGCTTCGGGGGGTGGGAGACCCAGTACTTC.

This chain connects TRBV2 to TRBJ2-1; 8 bases map to TRBD2. Germline V gene sequence: CDR1 SNHLY, CDR2 FYNNEI. The CDR3 spans 15 residues. The J segment lost 1 base and the V segment lost 7 bases, leaving 6 bases of the junction unmatched. In DNA, the CDR3 is TGTGCCAGCATGCCTCGGGAGGGGTCCTACAATGAGCAGTTCTTC. Translation gives CASMPREGSYNEQFF.

V usage is TRBV4-2 and J usage is TRBJ2-2; D remains ambiguous. This CDR3 spans 14 amino acids. Trimming shortened V by 0 bases and J by 5 bases, and 7 bases separated the two germline ends. The germline V gene has CDR1 LGHNA and CDR2 YNFKEQ. The CDR3 nucleotides are TGTGCCAGCAGCCAAGATAAGGAAACCGGGGAGCTGTTTTTT. Protein: CASSQDKETGELFF.

The chain links TRBV5-1 to TRBJ2-2; 9 positions agree with TRBD1. The V gene end was trimmed by 4 bases and the J gene end by 4 bases; junction bases not matched to a gene: 8. Germline-derived CDR1 and CDR2 are SGHRS and YFSETQ. The CDR3 contains 16 residues. DNA for the CDR3: TGCGCCAGCAGCGTCCGGGGACAGGGTGGCACCGGGGAGCTGTTTTTT. Protein: CASSVRGQGGTGELFF.

The V gene is TRBV18, the J gene TRBJ2-1; maybe TRBD2 (5 bases). V lost 3 bases and J 0 bases, leaving 12 bases between the germline ends. Germline lookup yields CDR1 KGHSH and CDR2 LQKENI. The CDR3 is 16 residues long. In DNA, the CDR3 is TGTGCCAGCTCACCCCTTAGCGTGAGCTCCTACAATGAGCAGTTCTTC. Translated, it gives CASSPLSVSSYNEQFF.

The chain couples TRBV4-1 to TRBJ2-5; 9 nucleotides agree with TRBD2. Germline assignment: CDR1 MGHRA and CDR2 YSYEKL. CDR3 length: 16 residues. The V segment lost 2 bases and the J segment 1 base; nucleotides outside the gene matches: 5. The CDR3 is CASSQRVSGGQETQYF. The CDR3 nucleotides read TGCGCCAGCAGCCAACGGGTTAGCGGGGGCCAAGAGACCCAGTACTTC.